These T cell receptor beta chains were read from a single sample in a study of T-cell memory formation after mild COVID-19. TCRdb processed the 5' RACE reads anew with MiXCR; each CDR3 protein has one entry. The data contain around 250,000 distinct CDR3 sequences, 16% of them singletons. Sequencing was done on a sample of PBMCs or a T cell subset sorted from them (not recorded which). The receptors originated from a young man who had mild COVID-19 (a few samples of this study predate the infection). Cell type and time point are not known. The conserved cysteine and the conserved F or W are not part of the CDR3 here. Each record gives: J gene, D gene, CDR3 length, V gene, clone size, CDR3 protein. A D gene is named only where the DNA matches it firmly. Size tells how often a clone was seen (once, few, many) or the class of an expanded clone, and some rows leave it out.

TRBJ1-1,-,12,TRBV11-1,-,ASSQERGMTEAF
TRBJ2-1,-,11,TRBV3-1,few,ASSQSDKNEQF
TRBJ2-5,TRBD1,13,TRBV6-5,few,ASRVTGGRRETQY
TRBJ1-6,-,12,TRBV4-1,many,ASSQDLWDSPLH
TRBJ2-1,-,13,TRBV5-1,many,ASSLAEFSYNEQF
TRBJ2-2,-,11,TRBV20-1,-,SARVPNTGELF
TRBJ1-2,-,12,TRBV6-6,-,ASSFGQGLDGYT
TRBJ1-4,-,11,TRBV4-1,few,ASRRGRNEKLF
TRBJ2-7,TRBD2,13,TRBV20-1,few,SAPKGLAGVGEQY
TRBJ1-6,-,13,TRBV4-3,-,ASSQADTYNSPLH
TRBJ2-5,-,13,TRBV27,few,ASSTRQGGVETQY
TRBJ1-1,TRBD1,10,TRBV7-9,many,ASSRQGAEAF
TRBJ2-5,-,12,TRBV12-3/TRBV12-4,few,ASSIRRRAETQY
TRBJ2-2,-,9,TRBV29-1,few,SGRVTGELF
TRBJ2-5,TRBD2,14,TRBV12-3/TRBV12-4,many,ASSFGLAGVQETQY
TRBJ2-5,TRBD2,12,TRBV7-9,many,ASSFGGGQETQY
TRBJ2-3,-,15,TRBV20-1,few,SARDDRHTGITDTQY
TRBJ1-2,-,13,TRBV10-3,-,AIRRQTNDIYGYT
TRBJ2-5,-,13,TRBV5-1,few,ASSLVGQGGETQY
TRBJ2-3,-,13,TRBV6-5,few,ASSYSGGLTDTQY
TRBJ2-7,-,13,TRBV4-2,few,ASSQDWTREPEQY
TRBJ2-2,-,12,TRBV9,few,ASRDQGITGELF
TRBJ2-1,TRBD2,14,TRBV4-2,-,ASSQPGTSGDNEQF
TRBJ1-1,-,15,TRBV4-1,few,ASSQVGWGALNTEAF
TRBJ2-5,-,13,TRBV9,-,ASSVMAGPQETQY